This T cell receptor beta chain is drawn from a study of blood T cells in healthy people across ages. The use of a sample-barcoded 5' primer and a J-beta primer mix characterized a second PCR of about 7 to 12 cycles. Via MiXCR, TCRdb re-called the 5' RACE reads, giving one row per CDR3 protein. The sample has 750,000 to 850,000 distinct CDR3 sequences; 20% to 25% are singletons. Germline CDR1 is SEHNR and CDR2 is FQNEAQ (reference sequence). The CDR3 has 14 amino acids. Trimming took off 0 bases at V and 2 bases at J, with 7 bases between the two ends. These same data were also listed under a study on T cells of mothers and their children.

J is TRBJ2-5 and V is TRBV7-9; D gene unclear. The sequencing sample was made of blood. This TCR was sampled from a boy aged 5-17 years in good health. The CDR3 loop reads CASSLARMQETQYF. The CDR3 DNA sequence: TGTGCCAGCAGCTTAGCCAGGATGCAAGAGACCCAGTACTTC.